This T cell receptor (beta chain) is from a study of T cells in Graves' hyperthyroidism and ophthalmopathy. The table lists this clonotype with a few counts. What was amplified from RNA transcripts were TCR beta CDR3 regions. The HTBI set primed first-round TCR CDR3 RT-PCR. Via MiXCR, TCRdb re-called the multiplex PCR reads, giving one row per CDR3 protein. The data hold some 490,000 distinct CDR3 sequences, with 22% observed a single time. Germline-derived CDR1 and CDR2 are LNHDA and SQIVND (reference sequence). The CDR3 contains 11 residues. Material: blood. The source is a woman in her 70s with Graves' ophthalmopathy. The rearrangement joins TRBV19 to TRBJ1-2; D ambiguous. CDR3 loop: CGARGNYGYTF. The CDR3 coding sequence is TGTGGAGCGAGAGGAAACTATGGCTACACCTTC.